This entry lists 9 T cell receptor beta chains sequenced from one sample in a study of cytomegalovirus exposure and HLA in healthy donors. PCR amplification relied on 60 Vbeta primers (plus 13 Jbeta primers). Clones were read by immunoSEQ multiplex PCR, and TCRdb kept only the in-frame ones, dropping some. The sample has 150,000 to 200,000 clones, 68% seen once. The source material was PBMCs. The receptors were sampled from a woman in her thirties or forties in good health and CMV-seropositive.

This chain links TRBV7-9 with TRBJ1-5; D unresolved. CDR1 and CDR2 from the germline V gene are SEHNR and FQNEAQ (reference sequence). The length of the CDR3 is 15 residues. Trimming removed 1 base from V and 0 bases from J, with 7 bases in between. The CDR3 spells CASSLESGSNQPQHF. The CDR3 DNA follows: TGTGCCAGCAGCTTAGAATCAGGTAGCAATCAGCCCCAGCATTTT.

This clone was recorded a few times. The rearrangement uses TRBV19 and TRBJ1-5; 10 bases agree with TRBD1. V was pared by 8 bases and J by 7 bases, with 5 bases of the junction left unmatched. CDR1 and CDR2 from the germline V gene are LNHDA and SQIVND (reference sequence). The CDR3 sequence is 13 residues long. CDR3 coding DNA: TGTGCCAGTTCCGGGACAGGGGAGCAGCCCCAGCATTTT. This encodes CASSGTGEQPQHF.

J is TRBJ1-3 and V is TRBV6-7; D is perhaps TRBD1 (6 bases). TRBJ2-2 matches the DNA end more closely, so the J call is doubtful. TRBV6-7 is recorded as an ORF, its role being uncertain. This CDR3 has 14 amino acids. CDR3 amino acids: CASSYGQLTGELFF. The CDR3 DNA reads TGTGCCAGCAGTTACGGACAGCTTACCGGGGAGCTGTTTTTT.

V usage is TRBV19 and J usage is TRBJ1-1; 7 bases fit TRBD1. This CDR3 spans 14 amino acids. With 1 base clipped from V and 1 base from J, the junction kept 0 bases outside the gene matches. Germline V gene lookup returns CDR1 LNHDA and CDR2 SQIVND (reference sequence). For the CDR3, the DNA is TGTGCCAGTAGTATAGGACAGGGGAACACTGAAGCTTTCTTT. Translated: CASSIGQGNTEAFF.

This chain joins TRBV9 and TRBJ2-1; 8 nucleotides agree with TRBD2. CDR1 and CDR2 from the germline V gene are SGDLS and YYNGEE. This CDR3 spans 15 amino acids. V shed 0 bases and J 5 bases; nucleotides not matched to a gene: 4. CDR3 sequence (DNA): TGTGCCAGCAGCGTAGATAGCGGGAACCACAATGAGCAGTTCTTC. This translates into CASSVDSGNHNEQFF. Variable domain in full (rest from reference TRBV9 and TRBJ2-1): DSGVTQTPKHLITATGQRVTLRCSPRSGDLSVYWYQQSLDQGLQFLIQYYNGEERAKGNILERFSAQQFPDLHSELNLSSLELGDSALYFCASSVDSGNHNEQFFGPGTRLTVL.

J is TRBJ2-1 and V is TRBV28; 8 bases line up with TRBD2. From germline, CDR1 is MDHEN and CDR2 SYDVKM. CDR3 length: 14 residues. Trimming at V came to 2 bases and at J to 6 bases, leaving 3 bases not matched to a gene. CDR3 sequence: CASSLGGTSNEQFF. The CDR3 DNA reads as TGTGCCAGCAGTTTAGGGGGGACTAGCAATGAGCAGTTCTTC.

The chain employs TRBV19 and TRBJ2-3; 8 positions agree with TRBD2. In germline, CDR1 is LNHDA, CDR2 SQIVND (reference sequence). This CDR3 comprises 14 residues. The trim removed 8 bases at V and 2 bases at J, leaving 6 bases unmatched. CDR3 amino acids: CASSLREDTDTQYF. In DNA form, the CDR3 reads TGTGCCAGTTCCTTGCGGGAGGACACAGATACGCAGTATTTT.

The chain recombines TRBV5-6 with TRBJ2-1; no reliable D call. Trimming removed 1 base at V and 6 bases at J, with 8 bases between. Germline loops: CDR1 SGHDT, CDR2 YYEEEE. The CDR3 consists of 13 residues. CDR3 amino acids: CASSLSVSNEQFF. In DNA form, the CDR3 reads TGTGCCAGCAGCTTGAGCGTGTCCAATGAGCAGTTCTTC.

The chain joins TRBV7-3 to TRBJ2-1, with TRBD1 as a possible D gene (6 bases). Trimming left V 1 base short and J 10 bases short, with 20 bases between. CDR1 SGHTA and CDR2 FQGTGA come from the germline V gene. This CDR3 region has 16 residues. The CDR3 is CASSLMGAPVSGEQFF. Written as DNA, the CDR3 is TGTGCCAGCAGCTTAATGGGGGCCCCCGTCTCAGGGGAGCAGTTCTTC.